The rows below give T cell receptor beta chains drawn from one sample of a study of blood T cell repertoires in COVID-19. TCRdb keeps only in-frame clones here, not all; method: immunoSEQ multiplex PCR. Of under 300,000 clones detected, around 90% appear once; the ten largest clones hold about 1.6%. The source material was PBMCs or T cells enriched from blood (not recorded which). These TCRs come from a woman aged 45-59 years who had recovered from COVID-19. Both conserved end residues are part of each CDR3. A D gene is named only where the DNA matches it firmly. The size of a clone is reported for some rows only, either as once, few or many, or as a class for expanded clones.

v_gene	d_gene	abundance	j_gene	CDR3aa	CDR3nt
TRBV4-1	TRBD1	.	TRBJ1-6	CASSQDLAKRQGARSPLHF	TGCGCCAGCAGCCAAGATTTGGCTAAAAGACAGGGGGCGAGGTCACCCCTCCACTTT
TRBV9	TRBD2	.	TRBJ2-2	CASSRTSGNTGELFF	TGTGCCAGCAGCCGGACTAGCGGGAACACCGGGGAGCTGTTTTTT
TRBV19	.	.	TRBJ2-2	CASSIADTGELFF	TGTGCCAGTAGTATAGCAGACACCGGGGAGCTGTTTTTT
TRBV14	TRBD2	.	TRBJ2-1	CASSPPRTSETIGGHNEQFF	TGTGCCAGCAGCCCCCCCCGGACTAGCGAGACGATCGGAGGTCACAATGAGCAGTTCTTC
TRBV10-1	.	few	TRBJ1-5	CASRDSYQPQHF	TGCGCCAGCAGGGACAGTTATCAGCCCCAGCATTTT
TRBV5-1	TRBD2	once	TRBJ2-7	CASRQGLGTSGKYEQYF	TGCGCCAGCAGACAGGGGCTCGGGACTAGCGGGAAGTACGAGCAGTACTTC
TRBV5-1	TRBD1	.	TRBJ2-6	CASSLGTGVNVLTF	TGCGCCAGCAGCTTGGGGACAGGGGTCAACGTCCTGACTTTC
TRBV5-1	TRBD1	.	TRBJ2-7	CASSLAMGTGTYEQYF	TGCGCCAGCAGCTTGGCGATGGGGACAGGGACCTACGAGCAGTACTTC
TRBV2	.	.	TRBJ1-6	CASSRSNDSPLHF	TGTGCCAGCAGTCGGTCGAACGATTCACCCCTCCACTTT
TRBV14	TRBD2	.	TRBJ2-1	CASSLGLAGHNEQFF	TGTGCCAGCAGCCTGGGACTAGCGGGCCACAATGAGCAGTTCTTC